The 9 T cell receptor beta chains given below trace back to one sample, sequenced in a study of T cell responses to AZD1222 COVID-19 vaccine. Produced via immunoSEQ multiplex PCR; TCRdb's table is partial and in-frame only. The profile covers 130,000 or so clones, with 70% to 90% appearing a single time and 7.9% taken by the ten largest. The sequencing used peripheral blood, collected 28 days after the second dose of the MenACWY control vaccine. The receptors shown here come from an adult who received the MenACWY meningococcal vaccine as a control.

The CDR3 DNA reads TGTGCCAGCAGCTCTCGGCCAGGGATTGCTACCTTC. Protein sequence: CASSSRPGIATF. The gene calls are TRBV11-3 and TRBJ1-2; tentatively, D is TRBD1 (5 bases). Germline CDR1 SGHNT, CDR2 YENEEA. The V gene lost 4 bases and the J gene lost 14 bases, with 17 bases spanning the gap. This CDR3 has 12 residues. Supplemented by reference TRBV11-3 and TRBJ1-2, the full variable domain reads EAGVVQSPRYKIIEKKQPVAFWCNPISGHNTLYWYLQNLGQGPELLIRYENEEAVDDSQLPKDRFSAERLKGVDSTLKIQPAELGDSAVYLCASSSRPGIATFGSGTRLTVV.

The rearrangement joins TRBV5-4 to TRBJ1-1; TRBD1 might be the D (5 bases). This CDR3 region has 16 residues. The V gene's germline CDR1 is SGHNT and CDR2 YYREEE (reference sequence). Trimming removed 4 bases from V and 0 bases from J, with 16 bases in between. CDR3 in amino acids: CASSVGALVLNTEAFF. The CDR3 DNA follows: TGTGCCAGCAGCGTTGGGGCCCTAGTATTGAACACTGAAGCTTTCTTT.

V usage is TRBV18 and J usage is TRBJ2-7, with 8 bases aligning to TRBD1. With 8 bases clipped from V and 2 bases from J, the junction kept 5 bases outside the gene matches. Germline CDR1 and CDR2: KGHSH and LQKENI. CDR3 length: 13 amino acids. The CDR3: CASGQGRTYEQYF. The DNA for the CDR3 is TGTGCCAGCGGACAGGGCAGGACCTACGAGCAGTACTTC.

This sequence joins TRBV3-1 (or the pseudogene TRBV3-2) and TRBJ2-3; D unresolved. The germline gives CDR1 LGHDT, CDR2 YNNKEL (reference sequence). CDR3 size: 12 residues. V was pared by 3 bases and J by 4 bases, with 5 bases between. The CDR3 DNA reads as TGTGCCAGCAGCCATCTGTCAGATACGCAGTATTTT. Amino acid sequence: CASSHLSDTQYF.

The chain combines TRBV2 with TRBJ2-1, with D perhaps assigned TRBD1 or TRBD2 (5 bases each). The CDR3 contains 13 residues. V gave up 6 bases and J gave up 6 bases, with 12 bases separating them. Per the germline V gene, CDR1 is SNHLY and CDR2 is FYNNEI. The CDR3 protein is CASRSGTANEQFF. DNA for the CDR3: TGTGCCAGCAGATCCGGGACGGCCAATGAGCAGTTCTTC.

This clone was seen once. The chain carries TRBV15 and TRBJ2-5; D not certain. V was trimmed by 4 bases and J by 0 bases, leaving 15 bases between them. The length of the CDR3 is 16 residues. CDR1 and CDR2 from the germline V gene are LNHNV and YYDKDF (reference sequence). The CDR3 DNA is TGTGCCACCAGCATCACCTGGGGTTCGGACCAAGAGACCCAGTACTTC. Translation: CATSITWGSDQETQYF. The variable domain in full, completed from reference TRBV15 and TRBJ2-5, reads DAMVIQNPRYQVTQFGKPVTLSCSQTLNHNVMYWYQQKSSQAPKLLFHYYDKDFNNEADTPDNFQSRRPNTSFCFLDIRSPGLGDTAMYLCATSITWGSDQETQYFGPGTRLLVL.

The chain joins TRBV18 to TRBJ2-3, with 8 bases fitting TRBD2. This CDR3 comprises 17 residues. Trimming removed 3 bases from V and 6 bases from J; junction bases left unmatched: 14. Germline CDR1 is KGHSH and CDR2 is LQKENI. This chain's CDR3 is CASSPIIAGGTSDTQYF. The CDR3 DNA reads TGTGCCAGCTCACCTATAATTGCGGGAGGAACCAGTGATACGCAGTATTTT.

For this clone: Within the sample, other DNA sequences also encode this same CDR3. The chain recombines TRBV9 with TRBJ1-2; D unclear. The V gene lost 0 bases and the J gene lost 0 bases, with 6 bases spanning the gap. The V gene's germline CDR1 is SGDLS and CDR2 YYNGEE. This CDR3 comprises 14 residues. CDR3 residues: CASSVGGTNYGYTF. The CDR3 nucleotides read TGTGCCAGCAGCGTAGGAGGGACTAACTATGGCTACACCTTC.

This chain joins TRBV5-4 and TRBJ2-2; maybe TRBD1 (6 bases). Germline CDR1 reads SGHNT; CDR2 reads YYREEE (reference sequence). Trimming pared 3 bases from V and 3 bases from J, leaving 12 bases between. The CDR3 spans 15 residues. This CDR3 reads CASSSGTRDTGELFF. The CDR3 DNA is TGTGCCAGCAGCTCCGGGACAAGGGACACCGGGGAGCTGTTTTTT. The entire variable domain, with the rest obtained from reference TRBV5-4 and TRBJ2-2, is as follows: ETGVTQSPTHLIKTRGQQVTLRCSSQSGHNTVSWYQQALGQGPQFIFQYYREEENGRGNFPPRFSGLQFPNYSSELNVNALELDDSALYLCASSSGTRDTGELFFGEGSRLTVL.